One and the same sample provided the 11 T cell receptor beta chains below, sequenced in a study of shared clonotypes between healthy human individuals. The assay was immunoSEQ multiplex PCR, and TCRdb's table has in-frame clones only and misses some. The repertoire holds 450,000 to 500,000 clones, with roughly 80% as singletons. Sequences were obtained from PBMCs. The receptors come from a middle-aged woman in good health. Some clones in this sample may be carry-over from other donors' samples.

The chain has TRBV7-8 and TRBJ1-5; maybe TRBD1 (6 bases). The V and J ends lost 5 bases and 0 bases respectively, with 11 bases between them. Per the germline V gene, CDR1 is SGHVS and CDR2 is FQNEAQ. CDR3 size: 15 residues. The CDR3 spells CASSHGQYSNQPQHF. The DNA for the CDR3 is TGTGCCAGCAGCCACGGACAGTATAGCAATCAGCCCCAGCATTTT.

A few counts support this clone. CDR3 sequence (DNA): TGTGCCAGCTCTTGGGATAACGAGCAGTACTTC. Its protein product is CASSWDNEQYF. The chain links TRBV18 to TRBJ2-7; D not resolved. Germline V CDR1 and CDR2: KGHSH, LQKENI. The CDR3 consists of 11 residues. Trimming removed 6 bases from V and 5 bases from J, with 8 bases in between.

This rearrangement joins TRBV14 to TRBJ1-1; TRBD1 matches at 7 bases. The CDR3 contains 13 residues. The J segment lost 5 bases and the V segment lost 7 bases, leaving 7 bases of the junction unmatched. Germline V lookup: CDR1 SGHDN, CDR2 FVKESK. This chain's CDR3 is CASNRQGGTEAFF. DNA of the CDR3: TGTGCCAGCAACCGACAGGGCGGGACTGAAGCTTTCTTT.

The J gene is TRBJ2-1, the V gene TRBV7-2; unclear D gene. CDR3 length equals 16 residues. Germline CDR1 reads SGHTA; CDR2 reads FQGNSA. V shed 6 bases and J shed 3 bases, with 18 bases lying between them. The CDR3 reads CASSSVGLKGYNEQFF. For the CDR3, the DNA is TGTGCCAGCAGTTCAGTAGGGTTAAAGGGCTACAATGAGCAGTTCTTC.

The rearrangement uses TRBV4-1 and TRBJ2-1, with D maybe TRBD2 (6 bases). The CDR3 runs 16 residues. CDR1 is MGHRA, CDR2 YSYEKL, per germline. V dropped 2 bases and J dropped 10 bases, with 21 bases sitting between them. The CDR3 sequence: CASSQTGADAGGEQFF. The CDR3 DNA sequence: TGCGCCAGCAGCCAAACGGGAGCTGATGCCGGAGGAGAGCAGTTCTTC.

This clone has just one count. A far larger clone is just one base off, so this is likely a read error. Within the sample, other DNA sequences also encode this same CDR3. The DNA of the CDR3 is TGCGCCAGCAGCCCGACACGAACTTCCTATGAGCAGTACTTC. Protein sequence: CASSPTRTSYEQYF. The chain links TRBV4-1 to TRBJ2-7; D uncertain. This CDR3 is built from 14 residues. CDR1 is MGHRA and CDR2 is YSYEKL in the germline V gene.

About this clone itself: This probably arose from a read error, given a far larger clone one base away. The CDR3 region has the DNA TGTGCCTGTACTGACAGCGCCGTAATGCAGCCCCAGCATTTT. It specifies CACTDSAVMQPQHF. This chain joins TRBV30 and TRBJ1-5, with D possibly being TRBD1 (5 bases). This CDR3 has 14 amino acids. V was shortened by 6 bases and J by 7 bases, with 19 bases between the two germline ends. Germline lookup yields CDR1 GTSNPN and CDR2 SVGIG (reference sequence).

The chain uses TRBV27 and TRBJ2-7, with D possibly matching TRBD2 (6 bases). CDR1 MNHEY and CDR2 SMNVEV come from the germline V gene (reference sequence). Trimming pared 8 bases from V and 1 base from J, leaving 15 bases between. The CDR3 runs to 14 residues. CDR3 loop: CASGAGLGSYEQYF. Here the CDR3 DNA reads TGTGCCAGCGGGGCGGGGTTGGGTTCCTACGAGCAGTACTTC.

For this clone: Given a far larger clone just one base away, this is likely a sequencing read error. This CDR3 is also generated by other DNA sequences in the sample. J is TRBJ2-7 and V is TRBV4-2; D remains unclear. Per the germline V gene, CDR1 is LGHNA and CDR2 is YNFKEQ. This CDR3 spans 15 amino acids. The DNA of the CDR3 is TGTGCCAGCAGCCAAGAAGGAGATGTATCCTACGAGCAGTACTTT. This codes for CASSQEGDVSYEQYF.

The rearrangement links TRBV28 to TRBJ2-3; D not resolved. CDR1 is MDHEN, CDR2 SYDVKM, per germline. Trimming pared 7 bases from V and 4 bases from J, leaving 18 bases between. There are 15 residues in the CDR3. CDR3 amino acids: CASNNPEGWSDTQYF. DNA of the CDR3: TGTGCCAGCAACAACCCCGAAGGCTGGTCAGATACGCAGTATTTT.

The rearrangement joins TRBV27 to TRBJ1-2; D remains unclear. This CDR3 is 13 amino acids long. Per germline, CDR1 MNHEY and CDR2 SMNVEV (reference sequence). V dropped 3 bases and J dropped 7 bases, with 12 bases sitting between them. The CDR3 bases are TGTGCCAGCAGTTTCGGGCCCGTGTCTGGCTACACCTTC. This sequence encodes CASSFGPVSGYTF.